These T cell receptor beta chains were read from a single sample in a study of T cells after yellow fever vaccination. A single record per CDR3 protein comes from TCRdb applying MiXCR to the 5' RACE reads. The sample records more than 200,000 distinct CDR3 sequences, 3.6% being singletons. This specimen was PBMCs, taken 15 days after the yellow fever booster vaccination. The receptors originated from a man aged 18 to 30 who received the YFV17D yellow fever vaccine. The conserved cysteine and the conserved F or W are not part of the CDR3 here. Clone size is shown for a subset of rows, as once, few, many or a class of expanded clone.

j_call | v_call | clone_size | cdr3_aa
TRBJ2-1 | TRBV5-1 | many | ASQLTGGPDEQF
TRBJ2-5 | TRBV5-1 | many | ASSLAGQGAETQY
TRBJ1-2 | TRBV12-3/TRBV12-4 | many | ASSPGHNSYGYT
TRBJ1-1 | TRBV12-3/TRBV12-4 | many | ASRNTGGYAF
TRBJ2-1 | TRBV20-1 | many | SARGGNEQF
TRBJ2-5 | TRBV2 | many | ASSGPGAGETQY
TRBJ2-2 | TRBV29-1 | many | SVDAYTGGTGELF
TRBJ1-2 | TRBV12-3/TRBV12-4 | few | ASSHTGGPWGGYT
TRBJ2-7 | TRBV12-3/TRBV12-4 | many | ASSLADGGSYEQY
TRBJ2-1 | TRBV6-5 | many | ASSSFRDRGHNEQF
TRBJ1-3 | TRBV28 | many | ASSFRNSGNTIY
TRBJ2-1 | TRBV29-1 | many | SVDPIYNEQF
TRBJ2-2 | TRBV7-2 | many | ASSVIGTGELF
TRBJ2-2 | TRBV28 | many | AGGPNTGELF
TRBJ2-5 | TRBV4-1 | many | ASSQVVAWETQY
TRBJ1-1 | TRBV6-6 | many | ASRRAGEAF
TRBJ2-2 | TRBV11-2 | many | ASSFYATGELF
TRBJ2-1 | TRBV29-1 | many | SVEEGGSGEISPYNEQF
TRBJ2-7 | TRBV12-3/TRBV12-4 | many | ASSIQGSEREQY
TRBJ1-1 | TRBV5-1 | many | ASGGQDNTEAF
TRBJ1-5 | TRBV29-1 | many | SAGQKNQPQH
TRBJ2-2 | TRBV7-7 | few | ASSPGLRTGELF
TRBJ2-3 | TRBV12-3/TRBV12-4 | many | ASTRTSSKSDTQY
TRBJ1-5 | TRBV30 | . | AWSDDRNQPQH
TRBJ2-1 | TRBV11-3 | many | ASSLVPKHEQF
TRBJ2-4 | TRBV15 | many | ATSRDRGEGIQY
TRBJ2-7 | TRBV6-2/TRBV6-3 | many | ASSYTGLAGSYEQY
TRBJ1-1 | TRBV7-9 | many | ASRLTGEYTEAF
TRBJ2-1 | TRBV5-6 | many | ASSLLDRKVEEQF
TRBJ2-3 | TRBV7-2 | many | ASSPGRLSTDTQY
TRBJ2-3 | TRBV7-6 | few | ASSALQGGGTDTQY
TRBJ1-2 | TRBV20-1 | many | SATSGTELYGYT
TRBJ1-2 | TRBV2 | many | ASSPTGVAGGYT
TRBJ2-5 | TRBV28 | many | ASRGSGGGETQY
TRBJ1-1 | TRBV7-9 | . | ASSLRGSDTEAF
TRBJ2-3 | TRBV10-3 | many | AISETSGGYTDTQY
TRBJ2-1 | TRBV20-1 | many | SAGPRGSYNEQF
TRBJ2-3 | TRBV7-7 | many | ASSPQGLGTDTQY
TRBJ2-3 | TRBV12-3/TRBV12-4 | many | ASSLRGGRGTDTQY
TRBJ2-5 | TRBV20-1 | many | SAKGTSGGETQY
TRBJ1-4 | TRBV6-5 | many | ASSYQSGTNEKLF
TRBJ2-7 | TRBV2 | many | ASSEFWDRGSYEQY
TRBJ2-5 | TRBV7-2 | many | ASSRQGGRFQETQY
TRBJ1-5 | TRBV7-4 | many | ASSLGQDNQPQH
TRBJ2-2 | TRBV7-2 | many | ATGGTGELF
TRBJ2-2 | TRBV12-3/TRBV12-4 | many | ASSPPSGEVGELF
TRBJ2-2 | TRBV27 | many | ASSLRGEAGELF